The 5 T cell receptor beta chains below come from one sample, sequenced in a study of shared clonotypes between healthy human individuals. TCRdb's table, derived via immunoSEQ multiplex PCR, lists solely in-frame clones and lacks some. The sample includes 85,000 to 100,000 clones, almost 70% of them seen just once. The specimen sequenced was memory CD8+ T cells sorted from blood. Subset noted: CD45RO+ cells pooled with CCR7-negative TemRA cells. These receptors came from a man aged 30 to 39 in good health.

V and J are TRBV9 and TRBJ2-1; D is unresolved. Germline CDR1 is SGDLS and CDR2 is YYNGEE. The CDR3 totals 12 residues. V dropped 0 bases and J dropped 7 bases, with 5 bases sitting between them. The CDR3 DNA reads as TGTGCCAGCAGCGTAGGGAGAAATGAGCAGTTCTTC. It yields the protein CASSVGRNEQFF.

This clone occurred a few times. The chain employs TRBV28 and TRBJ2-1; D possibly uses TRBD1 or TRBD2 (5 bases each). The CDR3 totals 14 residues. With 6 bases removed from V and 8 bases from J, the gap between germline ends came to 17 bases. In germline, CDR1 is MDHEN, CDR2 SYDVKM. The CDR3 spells CASSPGTPRDEQFF. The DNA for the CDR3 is TGTGCCAGCAGCCCCGGGACCCCGAGGGATGAGCAGTTCTTC.

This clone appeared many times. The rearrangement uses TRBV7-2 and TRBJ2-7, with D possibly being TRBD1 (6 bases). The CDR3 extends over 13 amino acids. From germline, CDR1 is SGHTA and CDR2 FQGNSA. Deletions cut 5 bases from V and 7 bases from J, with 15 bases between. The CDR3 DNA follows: TGTGCCAGCAGCAGAATACAGGGCAATGAGCAGTACTTC. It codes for CASSRIQGNEQYF.

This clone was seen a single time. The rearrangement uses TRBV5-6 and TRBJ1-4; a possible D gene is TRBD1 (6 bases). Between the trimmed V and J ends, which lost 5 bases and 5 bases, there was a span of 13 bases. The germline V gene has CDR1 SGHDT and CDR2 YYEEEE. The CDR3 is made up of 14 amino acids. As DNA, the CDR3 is TGTGCCAGCAGAACGACAGGAGAAAATGAAAAACTGTTTTTT. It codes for CASRTTGENEKLFF.

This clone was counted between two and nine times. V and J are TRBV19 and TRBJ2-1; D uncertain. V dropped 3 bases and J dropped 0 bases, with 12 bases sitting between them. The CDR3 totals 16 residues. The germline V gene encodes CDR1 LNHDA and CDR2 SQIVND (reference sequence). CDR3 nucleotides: TGTGCCAGTAGTATTGGCGGATTGAGCTCCTACAATGAGCAGTTCTTC. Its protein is CASSIGGLSSYNEQFF.